This TCR beta chain was identified in a study of radiation and T cells in renal cell carcinoma. Study conclusions and caveats: No pretreatment tumor biopsies were available for baseline clonotypes. From baseline, blood top tumor clonotypes peaked at 2 weeks post-radiation.

Turning to this clone: Its antigen is still unknown.

Generated by immunoSEQ multiplex PCR, the TCRdb table keeps only in-frame clones and is missing some. There are some 130,000 clones in the sample; around 89% occur only once, and 4.5% to 7.5% lies in the top ten. V lost 2 bases and J lost 5, with 10 bases in between. Germline lookup yields CDR1 SGHDN and CDR2 FVKESK. This CDR3 is built from 14 residues. Time point given: blood 2 weeks post-SBRT. Treatment specified: 15 Gy SBRT to primary tumor, nephrectomy 4 weeks later. After SBRT, blood was collected at 2 and 4 weeks, plus baseline. The chain uses TRBV14 and TRBJ2-1; D gene uncertain. The material sequenced was blood, taken from a patient whose treatment included radiotherapy and nephrectomy. This TCR derives from a woman between 65 and 79 years old with renal cell carcinoma. This CDR3 is CASSQLRLNNEQFF. The CDR3 coding sequence is TGTGCCAGCAGCCAATTAAGGCTCAACAATGAGCAGTTCTTC.